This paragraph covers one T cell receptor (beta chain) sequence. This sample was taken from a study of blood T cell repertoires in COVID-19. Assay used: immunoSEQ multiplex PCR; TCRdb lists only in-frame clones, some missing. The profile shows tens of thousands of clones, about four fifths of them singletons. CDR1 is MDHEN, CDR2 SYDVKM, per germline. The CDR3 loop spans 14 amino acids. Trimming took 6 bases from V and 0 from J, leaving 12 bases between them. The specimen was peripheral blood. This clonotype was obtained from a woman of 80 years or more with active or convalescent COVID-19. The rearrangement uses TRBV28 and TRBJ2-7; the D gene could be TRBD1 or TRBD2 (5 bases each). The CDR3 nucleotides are TGTGCCAGCAGGTTAGCGACAGTCTCCTACGAGCAGTACTTC. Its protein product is CASRLATVSYEQYF.